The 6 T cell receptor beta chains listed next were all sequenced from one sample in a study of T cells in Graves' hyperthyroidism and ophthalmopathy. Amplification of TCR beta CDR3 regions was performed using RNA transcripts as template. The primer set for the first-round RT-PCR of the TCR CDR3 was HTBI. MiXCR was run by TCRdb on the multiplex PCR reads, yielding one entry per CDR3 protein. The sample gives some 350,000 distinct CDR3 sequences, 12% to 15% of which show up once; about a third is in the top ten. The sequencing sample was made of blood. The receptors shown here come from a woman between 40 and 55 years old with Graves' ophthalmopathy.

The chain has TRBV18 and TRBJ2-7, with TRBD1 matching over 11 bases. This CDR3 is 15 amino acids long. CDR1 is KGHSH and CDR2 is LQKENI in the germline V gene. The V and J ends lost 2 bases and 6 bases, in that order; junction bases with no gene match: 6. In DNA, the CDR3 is TGTGCCAGCTCACCATCCGGGACAGGGGGTCCCGAGCAGTACTTC. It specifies CASSPSGTGGPEQYF.

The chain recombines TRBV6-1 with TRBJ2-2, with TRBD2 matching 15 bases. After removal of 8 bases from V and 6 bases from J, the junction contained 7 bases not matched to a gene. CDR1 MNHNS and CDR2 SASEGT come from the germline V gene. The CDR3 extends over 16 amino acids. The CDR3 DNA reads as TGTGCCAGCGAGGGACTAGCGGGAGGAGGGGCCGGGGAGCTGTTTTTT. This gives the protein CASEGLAGGGAGELFF.

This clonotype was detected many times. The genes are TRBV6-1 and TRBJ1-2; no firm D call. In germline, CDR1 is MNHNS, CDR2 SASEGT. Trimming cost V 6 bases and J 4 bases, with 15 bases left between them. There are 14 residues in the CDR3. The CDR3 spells CASSVDGEPYGYTF. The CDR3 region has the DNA TGTGCCAGCAGCGTTGATGGAGAACCCTATGGCTACACCTTC.

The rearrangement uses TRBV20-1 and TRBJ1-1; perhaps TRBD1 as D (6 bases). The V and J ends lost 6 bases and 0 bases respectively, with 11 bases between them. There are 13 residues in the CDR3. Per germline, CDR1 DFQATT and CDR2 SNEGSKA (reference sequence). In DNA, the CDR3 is TGCAGTGCAGGGGGATTCATGAACACTGAAGCTTTCTTT. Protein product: CSAGGFMNTEAFF.

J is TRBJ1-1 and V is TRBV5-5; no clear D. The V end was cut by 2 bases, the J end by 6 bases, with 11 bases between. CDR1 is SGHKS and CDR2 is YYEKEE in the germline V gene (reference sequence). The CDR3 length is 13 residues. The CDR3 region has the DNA TGTGCCAGCAGCTTCTTGGGCGGGCCTGAAGCTTTCTTT. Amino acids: CASSFLGGPEAFF.

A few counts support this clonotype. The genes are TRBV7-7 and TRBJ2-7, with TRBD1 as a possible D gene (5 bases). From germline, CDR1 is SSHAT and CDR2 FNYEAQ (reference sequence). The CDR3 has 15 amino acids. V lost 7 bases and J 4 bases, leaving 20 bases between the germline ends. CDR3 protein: CASTRVHPSEYEQYF. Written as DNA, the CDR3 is TGTGCCAGCACCAGGGTCCATCCTTCGGAGTACGAGCAGTACTTC.